The TCR beta chain under discussion was sequenced for a study of CD8+ T cells in alopecia areata. Overall study context: For the treated group, dosing was oral tofacitinib at 5 to 10 mg twice daily.

The treatment here: oral pan-JAK inhibitor, 5-10 mg twice daily. The authors extracted RNA and reverse transcribed it into cDNA as the sequencing template. Repertoires were generated with immunoSEQ multiplex PCR, while TCRdb's copy carries only in-frame clones and drops some. The data show 110,000 to 150,000 clones, around 82% seen once. CDR3 size: 15 residues. Trimming pared 5 bases from V and 6 bases from J, leaving 16 bases between. CDR1 and CDR2 (germline): SGHVS, FNYEAQ. This TCR came from a human donor with alopecia areata. The rearrangement uses TRBV7-6 and TRBJ2-2, with D perhaps TRBD1 (6 bases). Here the sequenced sample was CD8+ T cells sorted from blood, taken at week 4, from a patient treated with tofacitinib. The CDR3 here is CASSKDNRDPGELFF. In DNA, the CDR3 is TGTGCCAGCAGCAAAGACAACAGGGACCCCGGGGAGCTGTTTTTT.